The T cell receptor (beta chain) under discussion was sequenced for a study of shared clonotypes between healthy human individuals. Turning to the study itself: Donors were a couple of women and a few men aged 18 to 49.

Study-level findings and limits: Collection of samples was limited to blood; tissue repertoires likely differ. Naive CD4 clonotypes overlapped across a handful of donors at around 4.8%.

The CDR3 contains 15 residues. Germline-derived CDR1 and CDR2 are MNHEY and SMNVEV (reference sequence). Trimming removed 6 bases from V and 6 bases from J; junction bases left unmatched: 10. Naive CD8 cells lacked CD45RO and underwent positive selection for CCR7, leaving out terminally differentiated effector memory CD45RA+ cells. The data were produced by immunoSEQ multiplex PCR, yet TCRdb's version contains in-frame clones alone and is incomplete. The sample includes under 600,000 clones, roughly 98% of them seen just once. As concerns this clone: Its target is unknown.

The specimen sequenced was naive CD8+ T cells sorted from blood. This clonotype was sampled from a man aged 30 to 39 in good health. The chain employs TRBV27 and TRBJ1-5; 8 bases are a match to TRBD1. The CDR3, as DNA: TGTGCCAGCAGCTCCAGGGGGCGCGTCAGTCAGCCCCAGCATTTT. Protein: CASSSRGRVSQPQHF.